These 16 T cell receptor beta chains share one sample of origin, sequenced in a study of cytomegalovirus exposure and HLA in healthy donors. Produced via immunoSEQ multiplex PCR; TCRdb's table is partial and in-frame only. Of around 350,000 clones listed, roughly 88% are singletons. Material for sequencing was PBMCs. These receptors all stem from a woman younger than 35 in good health and CMV-seronegative.

The chain uses TRBV6-1 and TRBJ2-7, with D maybe TRBD2 (5 bases). From germline, CDR1 is MNHNS and CDR2 SASEGT. This CDR3 comprises 12 residues. Trimming pared 6 bases from V and 2 bases from J, leaving 8 bases between. The DNA of the CDR3 is TGTGCCAGCAGGAGAGGGACCTACGAGCAGTACTTC. Translating it yields CASRRGTYEQYF.

The chain recombines TRBV4-2 with TRBJ2-7, with 8 nucleotides matching TRBD1. V shed 0 bases and J 4 bases; nucleotides not matched to a gene: 5. The CDR3 is 15 amino acids. Germline V lookup: CDR1 LGHNA, CDR2 YNFKEQ. The CDR3 region has the DNA TGTGCCAGCAGCCAAGATCTACAGGGGGGTTACGAGCAGTACTTC. It yields the protein CASSQDLQGGYEQYF.

The chain employs TRBV2 and TRBJ2-6, with D possibly matching TRBD1 (8 bases). V lost 0 bases, J lost 0 bases, and 15 bases lay in between. Germline CDR1 and CDR2: SNHLY and FYNNEI. The CDR3 has 19 residues. The CDR3 DNA reads TGTGCCAGCAGTGAAGCGGGGGGGACAGGATACTCTGGGGCCAACGTCCTGACTTTC. Protein sequence: CASSEAGGTGYSGANVLTF. Full variable domain (rest looked up from reference TRBV2 and TRBJ2-6): EPEVTQTPSHQVTQMGQEVILRCVPISNHLYFYWYRQILGQKVEFLVSFYNNEISEKSEIFDDQFSVERPDGSNFTLKIRSTKLEDSAMYFCASSEAGGTGYSGANVLTFGAGSRLTVL.

The gene calls are TRBV27 and TRBJ1-2; 9 nucleotides line up with TRBD1. The CDR3 consists of 16 residues. J lost 5 bases, V lost 3 bases, and 10 bases had no gene match. Germline-derived CDR1 and CDR2 are MNHEY and SMNVEV (reference sequence). CDR3 loop: CASSFSRQGGTYGYTF. CDR3 coding DNA: TGTGCCAGCAGTTTTTCCAGACAGGGGGGTACTTATGGCTACACCTTC.

The chain links TRBV19 to TRBJ1-5; D gene ambiguous. The CDR3 runs 15 residues. V shed 0 bases and J shed 0 bases, with 6 bases lying between them. Germline values: CDR1 LNHDA, CDR2 SQIVND (reference sequence). CDR3 in amino acids: CASSIDPYSNQPQHF. CDR3 bases: TGTGCCAGTAGTATAGACCCTTATAGCAATCAGCCCCAGCATTTT.

The chain joins TRBV28 to TRBJ1-3, with D possibly matching TRBD1 (5 bases). Germline CDR1 and CDR2: MDHEN and SYDVKM. V lost 5 bases to trimming and J lost 0 bases, with 11 bases between them. The CDR3 is made up of 15 amino acids. The CDR3 here is CASSPPTDSGNTIYF. The DNA for the CDR3 is TGTGCCAGCAGTCCGCCGACAGACTCTGGAAACACCATATATTTT.

This clone was picked up many times. The identical CDR3 is also encoded by other nucleotide sequences in the sample. V usage is TRBV5-4 and J usage is TRBJ2-1; maybe TRBD1 (6 bases). V was clipped by 0 bases and J by 1 base, with 8 bases between them. The CDR3 sequence is 15 residues long. CDR1 is SGHNT and CDR2 is YYREEE in the germline V gene (reference sequence). The CDR3 here is CASSLGQGSYNEQFF. The DNA of the CDR3 is TGTGCCAGCAGCTTGGGTCAGGGGTCCTACAATGAGCAGTTCTTC.

This chain joins TRBV5-1 and TRBJ2-7, with D possibly matching TRBD1 (5 bases). Trimming shortened V by 5 bases and J by 2 bases, and 8 bases separated the two germline ends. Per germline, CDR1 SGHRS and CDR2 YFSETQ. CDR3 length equals 12 residues. CDR3 DNA sequence: TGCGCCAGCAGAGACAGTACCTACGAGCAGTACTTC. It encodes CASRDSTYEQYF.

Only a few counts were recorded for this clone. The chain has TRBV4-1 and TRBJ1-2, with 9 bases fitting TRBD1. V trimming: 5 bases; J trimming: 8 bases; junction bases outside the gene matches: 18. The CDR3 sequence is 17 residues long. CDR1 and CDR2 (germline): MGHRA, YSYEKL. CDR3 sequence (DNA): TGCGCCAGCAGCTTGAACATTCGGACAGGGGCTTCGGACGGCTACACCTTC. This translates into CASSLNIRTGASDGYTF.

The gene calls are TRBV28 and TRBJ1-6; no definite D call. V was shortened by 8 bases and J by 9 bases, with 14 bases between the two germline ends. Per germline, CDR1 MDHEN and CDR2 SYDVKM. This CDR3 contains 13 residues. DNA for the CDR3: TGTGCCAGCGGTGGGCAGATAGGTTCACCCCTCCACTTT. This encodes CASGGQIGSPLHF.

V is TRBV27 and J is TRBJ2-1; 7 bases map to TRBD2. CDR3 size: 14 residues. The germline gives CDR1 MNHEY, CDR2 SMNVEV (reference sequence). J lost 8 bases, V lost 4 bases, and 8 bases had no gene match. The CDR3 region has the DNA TGTGCCAGCAGTTCCTTCGGGGGGACGCATGAGCAGTTCTTC. Translating it yields CASSSFGGTHEQFF.

This clone is a singleton in its sample. The rearrangement links TRBV27 to TRBJ1-1, with TRBD1 matching over 7 bases. With V trimmed by 2 bases and J by 7 bases, 7 bases remained unmatched. Looked up from germline, CDR1 is MNHEY and CDR2 is SMNVEV (reference sequence). The CDR3 covers 14 residues. The CDR3 protein is CASSLTLTGYEAFF. In nucleotides, the CDR3 is TGTGCCAGCAGTTTAACCCTGACAGGGTATGAAGCTTTCTTT.

The V gene is TRBV18, the J gene TRBJ2-7; unclear D gene. The CDR3 totals 14 residues. Germline V lookup: CDR1 KGHSH, CDR2 LQKENI. V shed 2 bases and J shed 0 bases, with 8 bases lying between them. CDR3 loop: CASSPEPSSYEQYF. The CDR3, as DNA: TGTGCCAGCTCACCAGAGCCGAGCTCCTACGAGCAGTACTTC.

The V and J genes are TRBV11-2 and TRBJ1-1; TRBD1 agrees at 8 bases. Per germline, CDR1 SGHAT and CDR2 FQNNGV. This CDR3 comprises 16 residues. The V and J ends lost 1 base and 0 bases, in that order; junction bases with no gene match: 4. This CDR3 is CASSLGRGRMNTEAFF. Written as DNA, the CDR3 is TGTGCCAGCAGCTTAGGCAGGGGGCGTATGAACACTGAAGCTTTCTTT.

This clone was detected only once. This sequence joins TRBV7-8 and TRBJ1-4, with D unresolved. CDR3 size: 16 residues. V was shortened by 2 bases and J by 4 bases, with 14 bases between the two germline ends. Looked up from germline, CDR1 is SGHVS and CDR2 is FQNEAQ. This chain's CDR3 is CASSLSHGGVNEKLFF. Here the CDR3 DNA reads TGTGCCAGCAGCTTATCTCACGGCGGGGTTAATGAAAAACTGTTTTTT.

This clone occurred once. The genes are TRBV5-1 and TRBJ2-2; TRBD2 agrees at 13 bases. The CDR3 consists of 16 residues. Per germline, CDR1 SGHRS and CDR2 YFSETQ. The V and J ends lost 4 bases and 5 bases, in that order; junction bases with no gene match: 5. CDR3 sequence reads: CASSPGLAGRTGELFF. The CDR3 bases are TGCGCCAGCAGCCCGGGACTAGCGGGAAGAACCGGGGAGCTGTTTTTT.